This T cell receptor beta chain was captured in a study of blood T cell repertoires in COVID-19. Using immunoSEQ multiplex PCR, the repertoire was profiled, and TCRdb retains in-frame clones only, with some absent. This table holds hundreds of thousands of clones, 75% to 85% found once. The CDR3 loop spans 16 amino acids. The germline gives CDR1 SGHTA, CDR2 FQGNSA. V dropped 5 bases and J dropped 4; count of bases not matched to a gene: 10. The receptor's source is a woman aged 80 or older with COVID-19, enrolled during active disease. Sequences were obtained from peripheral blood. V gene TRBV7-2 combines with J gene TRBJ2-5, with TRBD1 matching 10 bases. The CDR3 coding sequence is TGTGCCAGCAGCCCTAGACAGGGGGCTCAATCAGAGACCCAGTACTTC. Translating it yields CASSPRQGAQSETQYF. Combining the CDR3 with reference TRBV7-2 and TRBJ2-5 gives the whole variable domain GAGVSQSPSNKVTEKGKDVELRCDPISGHTALYWYRQSLGQGLEFLIYFQGNSAPDKSGLPSDRFSAERTGGSVSTLTIQRTQQEDSAVYLCASSPRQGAQSETQYFGPGTRLLVL.